This record concerns one T cell receptor (beta chain) sequence. The target antigen is unknown. From germline, CDR1 is GTSNPN and CDR2 SVGIG (reference sequence). The CDR3 extends over 12 amino acids. V gave up 3 bases and J gave up 4 bases, with 9 bases separating them. The data belong to a study of cytomegalovirus exposure and HLA in healthy donors. Notes on the study in general: Per a prior analysis, the majority of TCR beta V segments were productive roughly 87% or roughly 30% of the time.

Researchers ran the PCR with 60 Vbeta and 13 Jbeta primers. Sequencing used immunoSEQ multiplex PCR; TCRdb keeps in-frame clones, though not all of them. The sample contains 200,000 to 250,000 clones, more than 60% of which appear only once. The chain links TRBV30 to TRBJ1-1; no firm D call. Sequenced: PBMCs. The TCR sequence derives from a woman aged 60 to 75 in good health and CMV-seropositive. The DNA for the CDR3 is TGTGCCTGGAGGCTCGGGTCCACTGAAGCTTTCTTT. This gives the protein CAWRLGSTEAFF.